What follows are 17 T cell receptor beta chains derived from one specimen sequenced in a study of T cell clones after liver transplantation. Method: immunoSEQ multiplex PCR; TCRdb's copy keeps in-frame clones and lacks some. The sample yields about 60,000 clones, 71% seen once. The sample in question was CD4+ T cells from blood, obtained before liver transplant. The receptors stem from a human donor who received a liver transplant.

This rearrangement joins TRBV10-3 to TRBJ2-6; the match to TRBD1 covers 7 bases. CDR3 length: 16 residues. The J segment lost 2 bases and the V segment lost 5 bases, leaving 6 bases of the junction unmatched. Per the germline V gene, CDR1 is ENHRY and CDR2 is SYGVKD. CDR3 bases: TGTGCCATCAGTTCCACAGGGGTTACTGGGGCCAACGTCCTGACTTTC. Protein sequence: CAISSTGVTGANVLTF.

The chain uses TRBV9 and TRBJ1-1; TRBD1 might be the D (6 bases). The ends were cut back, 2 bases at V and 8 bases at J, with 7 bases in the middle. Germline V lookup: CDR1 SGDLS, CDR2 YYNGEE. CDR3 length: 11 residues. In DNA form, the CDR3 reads TGTGCCAGCAGCGTGCAGGGGGAAGCTTTCTTT. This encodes CASSVQGEAFF.

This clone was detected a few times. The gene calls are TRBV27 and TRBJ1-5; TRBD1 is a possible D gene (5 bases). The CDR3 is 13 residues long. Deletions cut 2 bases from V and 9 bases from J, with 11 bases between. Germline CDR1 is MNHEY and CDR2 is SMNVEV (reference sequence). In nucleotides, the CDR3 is TGTGCCAGCAGTTTAACCCAGGGTACGCCCCAGCATTTT. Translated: CASSLTQGTPQHF.

DNA for the CDR3: TGCAGCGATTGGCAGGTCGGCTATGGCTACACCTTC. The encoded protein is CSDWQVGYGYTF. V is TRBV29-1 and J is TRBJ1-2; D is unclear. V gave up 7 bases and J gave up 4 bases, with 13 bases separating them. From germline, CDR1 is SQVTM and CDR2 ANQGSEA. The CDR3 sequence is 12 residues long.

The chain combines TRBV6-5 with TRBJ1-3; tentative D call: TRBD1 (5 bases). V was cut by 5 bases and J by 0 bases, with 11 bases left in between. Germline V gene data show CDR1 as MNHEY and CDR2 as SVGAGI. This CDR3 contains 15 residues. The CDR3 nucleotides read TGTGCCAGCAGTAAGGACATTTACTCTGGAAACACCATATATTTT. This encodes CASSKDIYSGNTIYF.

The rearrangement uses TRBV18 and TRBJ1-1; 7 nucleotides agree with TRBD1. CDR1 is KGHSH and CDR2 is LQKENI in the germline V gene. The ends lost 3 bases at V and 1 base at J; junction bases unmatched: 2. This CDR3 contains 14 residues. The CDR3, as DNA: TGTGCCAGCTCACCGGCAGGGGGGAACACTGAAGCTTTCTTT. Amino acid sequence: CASSPAGGNTEAFF.

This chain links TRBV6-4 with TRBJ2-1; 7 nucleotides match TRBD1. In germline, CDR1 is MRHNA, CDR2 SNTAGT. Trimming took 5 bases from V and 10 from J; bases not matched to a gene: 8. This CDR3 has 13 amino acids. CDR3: CASSPDRVREQFF. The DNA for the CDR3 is TGTGCCAGCAGTCCCGACAGGGTTCGGGAGCAGTTCTTC.

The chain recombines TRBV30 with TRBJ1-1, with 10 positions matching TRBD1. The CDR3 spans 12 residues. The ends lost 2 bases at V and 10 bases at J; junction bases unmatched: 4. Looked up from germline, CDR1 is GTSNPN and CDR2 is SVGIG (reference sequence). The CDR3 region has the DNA TGTGCCTGGAGTCGACGGACAGGGGGAGCTTTCTTT. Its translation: CAWSRRTGGAFF.

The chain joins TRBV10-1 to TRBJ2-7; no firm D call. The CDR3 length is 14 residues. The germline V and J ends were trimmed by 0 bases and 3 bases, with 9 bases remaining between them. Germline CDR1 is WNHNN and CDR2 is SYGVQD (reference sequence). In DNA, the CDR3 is TGCGCCAGCAGTGAGTCTTACAGTGTCTACGAGCAGTACTTC. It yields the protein CASSESYSVYEQYF.

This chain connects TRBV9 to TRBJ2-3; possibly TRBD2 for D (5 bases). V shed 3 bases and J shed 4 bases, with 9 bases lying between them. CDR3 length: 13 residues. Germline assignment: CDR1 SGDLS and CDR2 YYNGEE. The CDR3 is CASSGWGADTQYF. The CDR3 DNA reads TGTGCCAGCAGCGGGTGGGGAGCAGATACGCAGTATTTT.

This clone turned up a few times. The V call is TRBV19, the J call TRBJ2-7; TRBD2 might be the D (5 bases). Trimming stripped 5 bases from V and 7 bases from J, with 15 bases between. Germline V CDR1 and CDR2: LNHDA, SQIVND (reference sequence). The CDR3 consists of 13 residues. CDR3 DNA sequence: TGTGCCAGTAGTCCACCGGGAACCAGGGAGCAGTACTTC. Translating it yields CASSPPGTREQYF.

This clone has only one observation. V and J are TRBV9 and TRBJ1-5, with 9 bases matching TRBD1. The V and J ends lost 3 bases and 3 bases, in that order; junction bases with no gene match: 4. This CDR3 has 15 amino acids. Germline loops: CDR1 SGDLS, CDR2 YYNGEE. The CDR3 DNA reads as TGTGCCAGCAGCGGGGGACAGGGCCTCAATCAGCCCCAGCATTTT. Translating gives CASSGGQGLNQPQHF.

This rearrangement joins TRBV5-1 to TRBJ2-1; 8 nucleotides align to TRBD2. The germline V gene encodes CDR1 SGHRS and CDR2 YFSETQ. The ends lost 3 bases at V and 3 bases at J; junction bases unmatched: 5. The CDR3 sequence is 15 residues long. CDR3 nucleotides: TGCGCCAGCAGCTCCCGGGGGGGAGACTACAATGAGCAGTTCTTC. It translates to CASSSRGGDYNEQFF.

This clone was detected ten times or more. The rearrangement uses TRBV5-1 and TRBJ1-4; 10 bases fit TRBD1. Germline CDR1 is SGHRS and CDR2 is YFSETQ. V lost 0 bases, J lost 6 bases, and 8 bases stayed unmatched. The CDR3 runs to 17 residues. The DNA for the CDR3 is TGCGCCAGCAGCTTGGCGAGATCCGGGACAGGGGATGAAAAACTGTTTTTT. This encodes CASSLARSGTGDEKLFF.

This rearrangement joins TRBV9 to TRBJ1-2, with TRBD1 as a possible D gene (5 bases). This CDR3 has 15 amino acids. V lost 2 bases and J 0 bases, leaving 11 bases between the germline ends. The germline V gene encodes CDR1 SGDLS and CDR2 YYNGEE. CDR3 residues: CASSVLDRSNYGYTF. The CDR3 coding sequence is TGTGCCAGCAGCGTTCTCGACAGATCTAACTATGGCTACACCTTC.

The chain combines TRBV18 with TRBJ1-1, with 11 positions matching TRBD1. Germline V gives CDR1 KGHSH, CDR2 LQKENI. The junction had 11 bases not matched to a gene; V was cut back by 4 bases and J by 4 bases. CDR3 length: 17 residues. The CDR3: CASSHGQGAPMFTEAFF. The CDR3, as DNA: TGTGCCAGCTCACACGGACAGGGGGCCCCAATGTTCACTGAAGCTTTCTTT.

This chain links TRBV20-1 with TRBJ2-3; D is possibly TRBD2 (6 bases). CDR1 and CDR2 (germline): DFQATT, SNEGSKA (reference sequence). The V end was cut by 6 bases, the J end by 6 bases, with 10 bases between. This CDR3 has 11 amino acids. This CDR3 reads CSASGVDTQYF. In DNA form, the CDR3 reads TGCAGTGCCTCGGGGGTTGATACGCAGTATTTT.